This record looks at one TCR beta chain sequence and its context. Its cognate antigen has yet to be identified. At one end the junction does not follow the germline gene, possibly because of a read error. This record comes from a study of blood T cells in healthy people across ages (dated by TCRdb to 2014 to 2015). A note on the overall study: In model experiments, roughly one uniquely barcoded TCR beta cDNA molecule per two T cells was captured by template switching. To track age-related changes in TCR beta repertoire diversity, the study relied on deep sequencing normalized with unique cDNA molecular identifiers. Using the same blood draw, the study looked at two additional independent replicas of 1 million unique cDNA reads for two donors, one aged 18 to 30 and the other aged 80 or older. The donors were split into four age groups: young (average around 15 years), middle-aged (39), aged (62) and long-lived (approximately 80).

Study-level results and caveats: Estimates of total diversity based on one million sequenced T cells were considered lower bounds and underestimates. Because profiling used bulk unsorted PBMCs, naive and antigen-experienced compartments could not be compared conclusively. As age increased, observed TCR beta diversity per million T cells dropped in a roughly linear way, and a significant reduction was already evident by age 40. The CMV infection status of donors was not known, potentially confounding age-related changes in expanded clonotypes. The percentage of naive T cells measured by flow cytometry correlated strongly with observed TCR beta diversity. The long-lived group showed more naive CD4+ T cells, fewer expanded clones and increased TCR diversity than the aged group, suggesting age selection.

Donors were a few dozen systemically healthy Caucasian individuals from Russia aged about 6 to 100 years. Around 10 milliliters of peripheral blood were drawn from each donor into EDTA-treated Vacutainer tubes. Ficoll-Paque density-gradient centrifugation was used to isolate PBMCs, with at least 6.5 million per sample. Trizol reagent was used to extract total RNA from the PBMCs, yielding at least 6 micrograms per sample. For every donor, flow cytometry on a PBMC aliquot measured the percentage of naive CD45RAhigh/CD27high T cells. Libraries were constructed by 5' RACE. These reads were obtained on an Illumina HiSeq 2500. A second PCR of 7 to 11 cycles was performed with a sample-barcoded 5' primer and a J-beta primer mix. A template-switch 5' adaptor carrying 12 random nucleotides introduced a unique molecular identifier onto each TCR beta cDNA molecule. At least 2.5 million CDR3-containing paired-end reads were obtained from each sample. First-strand cDNA was synthesized from all RNA with the Mint cDNA synthesis kit, primed by a TRBC-specific oligonucleotide. After uracil-DNA glycosylase treatment, a first 18-cycle PCR used universal primers M1SS and BC2_uni_R on all cDNA. As for the original processing: Normalization of each sample was performed by random selection of 1 million high-quality reads, each carrying a distinct molecular identifier. Instead of being binned into consensus sequences, reads with shared molecular identifiers were discarded. CDR3 identification, clonotype clustering and error correction used MiTCR with a Q25 quality threshold and the strictest error-elimination algorithm. A nonparametric unseen species model with Euler transformation was used to estimate a lower bound on total TCR beta diversity. Clones were called with MiXCR by TCRdb after fastp trimmed the public reads at Q25, and only in-frame beta chains were retained. Identical CDR3 proteins give one entry, which carries the most common genes and DNA. The V and J calls and clone size are TCRdb's, not the authors'. This sample lists hundreds of thousands of distinct CDR3 sequences; 27% were detected once. Of the sample, approximately 3.6% falls within the top ten clones.

CDR1 and CDR2 were assigned from the germline V gene as SGDLS and YYNGEE. The CDR3 starts with the cysteine, ends with the phenylalanine, and has 17 residues. Only the CDR3 portion is preserved as DNA: 51 bases, with reading frame beginning at the first base. This sample also appeared in a second study, on T cells of mothers and their children. Per that second paper: The donors were nine systemically healthy Caucasian individuals, made up of three mothers and their six children. cDNA synthesis consumed the entire amount of extracted RNA, loaded at approximately 1.4 ug RNA in each 15 ul reaction. Sample barcodes and 2-4 random nucleotides were added via the M1S primer in the second PCR. More than 9 million TCR beta CDR3 reads were obtained from each mother, and roughly 3 million reads were obtained from each child. In both related and unrelated pairs, thymic selection shapes the output of TCR recombination in a similar way, with inherited differences having only a minor effect. Normalized repertoire overlap in related mother-child pairs was always slightly higher than in unrelated mother-child pairs, but the difference was never significant. No persistent microchimeric T cell clones were found, with a detection sensitivity of 80 to 100 clones per million clonotypes. To look for features that set related mother-child pairs apart from unrelated individuals, the researchers ran deep NGS to compare the TCR beta repertoires of mothers and children. On average, the children were about 10 +/- 4 years old, while the mothers were about 40 +/- 4 years old. After adapters were ligated using NEBNext reagents, the libraries underwent 100+100 nt paired-end sequencing on an Illumina HiSeq 2000. To prevent cross-contamination, the mother and child libraries were prepared a month apart and were sequenced in separate runs. For each donor, somewhere between roughly 450,000 and 2,100,000 distinct TCR beta clonotypes were identified. Naive TCR beta clonotypes were estimated from low-frequency clonotypes matched to each donor's FACS-determined naive share, without sorting.

Recombination connected TRBV9 to TRBJ2-5; TRBD2 aligns with 10 central bases. Source material: blood. This TCR came from a boy aged 2 to 9 in good health. The DNA sequence follows: TGTGTCAGCAGCGTATCTTTGGCTAGCGGGGGTCAAGAGACCCAGTACTTC. The resulting protein is CVSSVSLASGGQETQYF.